The 2 T cell receptor beta chains below come from one sample, sequenced in a study of T cell responses to AZD1222 COVID-19 vaccine. Profiling relied on immunoSEQ multiplex PCR, and the TCRdb table lists in-frame clones only, not all of them. The sample lists about 100,000 clones, about nine tenths occurring once. Sequences were derived from peripheral blood, sampled on day 0 of AZD1222 vaccination. Receptors originate from an adult in good health.

The rearrangement joins TRBV4-1 to TRBJ2-7; 11 positions agree with TRBD1. This CDR3 is 16 amino acids long. Germline values: CDR1 MGHRA, CDR2 YSYEKL. V was pared by 0 bases and J by 1 base, with 2 bases of the junction left unmatched. CDR3 in amino acids: CASSQDWDRGSYEQYF. The CDR3 nucleotides are TGCGCCAGCAGCCAAGATTGGGACAGGGGGTCCTACGAGCAGTACTTC.

The gene calls are TRBV4-1 and TRBJ2-5; 10 positions agree with TRBD2. J gave up 5 bases and V 2 bases, and 20 bases lay outside the gene matches. The length of the CDR3 is 20 residues. CDR1 is MGHRA and CDR2 is YSYEKL in the germline V gene. CDR3 bases: TGCGCCAGCAGCCAACGGTCGGGGCTAGCGGGGGACGGGCCCATGGAGACCCAGTACTTC. This gives the protein CASSQRSGLAGDGPMETQYF.